This T cell receptor (beta chain) came from a study of T cell responses to AZD1222 COVID-19 vaccine. Study-wide context: The analysis combined second doses at about 4 or about 12 weeks.

The CDR3 has 12 residues. CDR1 is GTSNPN and CDR2 is SVGIG in the germline V gene (reference sequence). Trimming left V 2 bases short and J 10 bases short, with 11 bases between. A note on this clone: The antigen is undetermined.

General study findings and limits: Donor demographics were predominantly white British with a female majority; clonal diversity may be underestimated. The CD4 TCRs associated with vaccination extended across spike and predominated at 160-218 and 743-854. The study identified only 6 or 7 AZD1222 recipients as seropositive at baseline.

Sequenced by immunoSEQ multiplex PCR; TCRdb stores in-frame clones only, minus some. The table lists around 60,000 clones, about 90% of them singletons. This TCR came from an adult in good health. The input for sequencing was peripheral blood, taken on day 0 of AZD1222 vaccination. The chain employs TRBV30 and TRBJ1-4; unclear D gene. CDR3 DNA sequence: TGTGCCTGGAGTTCTACAGTAGGAAAACTGTTTTTT. Translated: CAWSSTVGKLFF.